This TCR beta chain was obtained from a study of T cells in Graves' hyperthyroidism and ophthalmopathy. The CDR3 spans 13 residues. Trimming shortened V by 1 base and J by 6 bases, and 10 bases separated the two germline ends. Germline V gene sequence: CDR1 MGHRA, CDR2 YSYEKL. Amplification yielded TCR beta CDR3 regions, with RNA transcripts as the source. An initial round of RT-PCR targeting the TCR CDR3 relied on the HTBI primer set. Using its own MiXCR run on the multiplex PCR reads, TCRdb lists one record per CDR3 protein. The profile shows about 420,000 distinct CDR3 sequences, around 16% of them singletons.

The receptor's source is a woman aged 18-29 years with Graves' hyperthyroidism. Sample: blood. This rearrangement joins TRBV4-1 to TRBJ2-7, with D possibly matching TRBD2 (5 bases). The CDR3 sequence is CASSQGFSGEQYF. The CDR3 coding sequence is TGCGCCAGCAGCCAAGGCTTCAGCGGCGAGCAGTACTTC.